The clone carrying this T cell receptor beta chain was counted ten times or more. The antigen remains undetermined. A template switching step contributed a universal primer site, while unique molecular identifiers were present in the cDNA. A single record per CDR3 protein comes from TCRdb applying MiXCR to the 5' RACE reads. Of hundreds of thousands of distinct CDR3 sequences in the sample, less than 7% are singletons; the top ten hold roughly 1.6%. This sample is part of a study of identical twins. Study outcomes and limitations: Invariant T cells like MAIT and iNKT could partly confound the zero-insertion analyses. Out-of-frame alpha sequences common to twins exhibited a surplus of low generation probability. Findings depended on cross-sectional statistics rather than tracking the same donors.

Material for sequencing was naive T cells sorted from blood. The TCR was taken from a man in his late teens or twenties in good health.

In DNA, the CDR3 is TGCGCCAGCAGCCAAGAGCCTATGTTCCGGGCGACCGGGGAGCTGTTTTTT. Its translation: CASSQEPMFRATGELFF. This rearrangement joins TRBV4-3 to TRBJ2-2; D gene uncertain. The CDR3 is 17 residues long. CDR1 is LGHNA and CDR2 is YSLEER in the germline V gene. Trimming shortened V by 0 bases and J by 5 bases, and 16 bases separated the two germline ends.